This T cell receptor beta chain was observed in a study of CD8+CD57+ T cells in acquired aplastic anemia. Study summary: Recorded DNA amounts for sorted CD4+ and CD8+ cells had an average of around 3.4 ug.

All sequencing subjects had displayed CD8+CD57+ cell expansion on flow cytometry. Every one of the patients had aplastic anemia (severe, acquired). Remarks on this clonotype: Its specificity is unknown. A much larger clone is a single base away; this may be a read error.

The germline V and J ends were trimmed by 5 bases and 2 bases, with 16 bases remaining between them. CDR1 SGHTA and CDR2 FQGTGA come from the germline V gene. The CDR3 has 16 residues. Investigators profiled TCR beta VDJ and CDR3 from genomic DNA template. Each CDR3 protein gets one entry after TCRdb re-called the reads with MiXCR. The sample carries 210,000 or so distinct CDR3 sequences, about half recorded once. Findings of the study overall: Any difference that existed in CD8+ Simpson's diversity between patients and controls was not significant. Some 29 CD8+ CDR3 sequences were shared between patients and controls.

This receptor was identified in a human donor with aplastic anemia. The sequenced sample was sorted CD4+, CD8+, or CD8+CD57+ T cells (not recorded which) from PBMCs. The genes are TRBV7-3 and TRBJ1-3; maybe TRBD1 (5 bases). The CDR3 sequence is CASSVGDLHPGNTIYF. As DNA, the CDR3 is TGTGCCAGCAGCGTAGGGGATCTCCACCCTGGAAACACCATATATTTT.